This TCR beta chain was identified in a study of immune heterogeneity within non-small cell lung tumors. Overall study results and limits: Local T-cell clonality tracked local tumor mutational burden, showing a moderate yet significant relationship (R about 0.34).

The template for each sample was 600 ng of genomic DNA, which had been extracted from bulk tumor tissue. Multiple biopsies spaced far apart were taken from each primary tumor during surgery. The patients were newly diagnosed with non-small cell lung cancer, had not been treated, and had curative surgery. Donation came from patients with newly diagnosed non-small cell lung cancer who were having surgery with curative intent. This clonotype qualifies as medium-sized. Its antigen is not identified. Multiplex PCR with 32 V and 13 J primers amplified TCR beta CDR3. TCRdb analysed the multiplex PCR reads with MiXCR anew, one entry per CDR3 protein. The sample lists 10,000 to 15,000 distinct CDR3 sequences; roughly 22% were seen once. J was trimmed by 8 bases and V by 0 bases; bases with no gene match: 10. CDR3 length: 16 amino acids. Per germline, CDR1 SGHRS and CDR2 YFSETQ.

This chain joins TRBV5-1 and TRBJ2-7, with 11 bases that match TRBD1. The sequence derives from a man in his sixties with non-small cell lung cancer. Sequenced: lung tumor tissue. The CDR3 sequence: CASSLAGGTGGGKQYF. The CDR3 bases are TGCGCCAGCAGCTTGGCCGGGGGGACAGGGGGAGGAAAGCAGTACTTC. Combining the CDR3 with reference TRBV5-1 and TRBJ2-7 gives the whole variable domain KAGVTQTPRYLIKTRGQQVTLSCSPISGHRSVSWYQQTPGQGLQFLFEYFSETQRNKGNFPGRFSGRQFSNSRSEMNVSTLELGDSALYLCASSLAGGTGGGKQYFGPGTRLTVT.